The source of this TCR beta chain is a study of human T cells and chemical hapten exposure. For the study at large: 2% DPC applied to a roughly 2 cm by roughly 2 cm arm area sensitized donors. Study observations and caveats: Expanded TCRs grouped into significantly more large CDR3 similarity clusters than controls produced.

In this sample, this clonotype turned up a few times. Its antigen is as yet unknown. MiXCR was run by TCRdb on the RACE reads, yielding one entry per CDR3 protein. Of 150,000 to 200,000 distinct CDR3 sequences in the sample, 20% to 25% are singletons; the top ten hold approximately 6.7%. Germline loops: CDR1 SGDLS, CDR2 YYNGEE. Between the trimmed V and J ends, which lost 2 bases and 6 bases, there was a span of 9 bases. This CDR3 is built from 13 residues. Specified time point: patch test 1, 2 weeks after DPC sensitization. The treatment: therapeutic diphenylcyclopropenone sensitization with weekly scalp DPC. Total RNA was isolated from whole blood that had not been fractionated.

The origin of this receptor is a woman aged 45-59 years with alopecia areata. Some clones in this sample may be carry-over from other donors' samples. The rearrangement links TRBV9 to TRBJ2-1; D not certain. The sample was whole blood, taken in connection with sensitization to the hapten diphenylcyclopropenone (DPC). The CDR3 spells CASSVEGINEQFF. The CDR3 nucleotides read TGTGCCAGCAGCGTGGAAGGGATCAATGAGCAGTTCTTC. The full variable domain, rest sourced from reference TRBV9 and TRBJ2-1, is DSGVTQTPKHLITATGQRVTLRCSPRSGDLSVYWYQQSLDQGLQFLIQYYNGEERAKGNILERFSAQQFPDLHSELNLSSLELGDSALYFCASSVEGINEQFFGPGTRLTVL.